Listed below are T cell receptor beta chains from one sample, sequenced in a study of T cell repertoires in cytomegalovirus infection. Each CDR3 protein gets one entry after TCRdb re-called the reads with MiXCR. This sample has 200,000 or so distinct CDR3 sequences, with 35% to 40% found just once. No antigens are known for them. The starting material was CD8+ T cells from cultured PBMCs, obtained from culture after CMV antigen stimulation. All receptors derive from a human donor in good health (CMV status not recorded). Some clones in this sample may be carry-over from other donors' samples. Each CDR3 is given with its conserved first and last residue. The order of the fields is V gene, J gene, CDR3 protein.

>TRBV7-6|TRBJ2-5
CASSPVAGEGETQYF
>TRBV7-8|TRBJ2-7
CASSSPSGGSYEQYF
>TRBV19|TRBJ2-7
CASTPGPYSYEQYF
>TRBV7-8|TRBJ2-1
CASSPLRGNYNEQFF
>TRBV20-1|TRBJ2-7
CSASWGLAGGHEQYF
>TRBV7-6|TRBJ1-1
CASSLEVGRNTEAFF
>TRBV2|TRBJ2-1
CASRRTSRLEFF
>TRBV7-3|TRBJ1-4
CASSLPGQGGGPNEKLFF
>TRBV19|TRBJ1-6
CASSGTGFRDSPLHF
>TRBV19|TRBJ2-1
CASSITGANEQFF
>TRBV28|TRBJ2-5
CASSFSPGRLAEETQYF
>TRBV4-1|TRBJ1-1
CASSQTATTNTEAFF
>TRBV28|TRBJ2-1
CASRGSGSSYNEQFF
>TRBV7-2|TRBJ1-4
CASSLGGVPGEKLFF
>TRBV12-3/TRBV12-4|TRBJ2-7
CASSSGRGGYPSYEQYF
>TRBV4-1|TRBJ2-3
CASSPGGASSGDTQYF
>TRBV29-1|TRBJ2-3
CSVEASGGTDTQYF
>TRBV4-1|TRBJ2-1
CASSQRPIAQLSYNEQFF
>TRBV27|TRBJ2-7
CASSPSAGDRGTHEQYF
>TRBV12-5|TRBJ2-6
CASSLAGSGANVLTF
>TRBV7-6|TRBJ2-7
CASSGFTSAAEQYF
>TRBV4-1|TRBJ2-1
CASKREALSSYNEQFF
>TRBV4-1|TRBJ2-7
CASSQGPGYEQYF
>TRBV20-1|TRBJ1-2
CSAPVRSNPNYGYTF
>TRBV27|TRBJ2-7
CASSLSTGHLSYEQYF